This T cell receptor beta chain appears in the sequencing data of a study of blood T cell repertoires in COVID-19. Study as a whole: Whether acute or convalescent, the COVID-19 samples came from the United States, Italy and Spain.

In the original analysis: Reference gene primer amplification yielded estimated nucleated cell counts. Only in-frame clones appear in the TCRdb table, and some are missing; sequencing was by immunoSEQ multiplex PCR. The DNA was the basis for D and trimming; V, J and clone size are from that table. The table lists under 300,000 clones, around 85% of them singletons. V dropped 4 bases and J dropped 6; count of bases not matched to a gene: 10. CDR3 length: 16 residues. The V gene's germline CDR1 is SGHRS and CDR2 YFSETQ. Participants came from 24 US areas, aged about 18 to 95 years. Recovered status applied to Cohort 3 donors who had two consecutive negative PCRs. It also applied to those with clearance or with symptom resolution.

The genes are TRBV5-1 and TRBJ2-1; 10 bases line up with TRBD2. The sequenced sample was PBMCs or T cells enriched from blood (not recorded which). This receptor was obtained from a woman aged 50 to 65 who had recovered from COVID-19. DNA of the CDR3: TGCGCCAGCAGCGGCGTGGCTAGCGGGAGATCCAATGAGCAGTTCTTC. This encodes CASSGVASGRSNEQFF.